This T cell receptor beta chain came from a study of T cell responses to AZD1222 COVID-19 vaccine. Study-level findings and limits: Donors were mostly white British, more females; clonal diversity possibly underestimated. Only a handful of people who got AZD1222 tested seropositive at baseline. An increase in Spike-specific TCR breadth and depth was observed after two AZD1222 doses.

Note on this clone: Its specificity is unknown.

Clones were sequenced by immunoSEQ multiplex PCR, and TCRdb holds only the in-frame ones, with some missing. Here the sample spans about 110,000 clones, around 90% being singletons. This CDR3 has 14 amino acids. Germline lookup yields CDR1 SNHLY and CDR2 FYNNEI. V trimming: 6 bases; J trimming: 3 bases; junction bases outside the gene matches: 6. This chain links TRBV2 with TRBJ1-2; 8 positions agree with TRBD1. The sequence came from an adult in good health. The sample was peripheral blood, taken on day 0 of MenACWY control vaccination. The CDR3 region has the DNA TGTGCCAGCAGGGACAGGGTTCTTGACTATGGCTACACCTTC. Its translation is CASRDRVLDYGYTF.